The 21 T cell receptor beta chains below all came from one sample that was sequenced in a study of T-cell reconstitution after alpha-beta-depleted transplantation in children. Study-level points and caveats: After one year, T-cell counts and TCRbeta diversity mostly came from new T cells.

Preparation of the TCRbeta library was carried out with unique molecular identifiers. MiXCR, applied by TCRdb to the PCR reads, yields one record per CDR3 protein. Of 250,000 to 300,000 distinct CDR3 sequences listed, approximately 7.3% are singletons. These receptors have no known antigen. The sample consisted of peripheral blood, taken 360 days after TCRalphabeta/CD19-depleted stem cell transplant. The source of these receptors is a female patient between 2 and 15 years old who had a stem cell transplant for Fanconi anemia, so the T cells may come from the graft donor.

The chain uses TRBV7-2 and TRBJ2-3; no clear D gene. CDR3 length: 15 amino acids. Germline loops: CDR1 SGHTA, CDR2 FQGNSA. Trimming shortened V by 7 bases and J by 0 bases, and 14 bases separated the two germline ends. CDR3 nucleotide sequence: TGTGCCAGCACTCCACGGACCCTAAGCACAGATACGCAGTATTTT. Translated: CASTPRTLSTDTQYF.

The rearrangement uses TRBV28 and TRBJ1-2, with D perhaps matching TRBD1 (5 bases). Trimming stripped 2 bases from V and 10 bases from J, with 17 bases between. This CDR3 is 14 amino acids long. The germline CDR1 and CDR2 sequences are MDHEN and SYDVKM. CDR3 residues: CASSLPAGRRTYTF. The CDR3 coding sequence is TGTGCCAGCAGTTTACCCGCGGGACGCAGGACCTACACCTTC.

The table lists this clonotype with many counts. V usage is TRBV10-3 and J usage is TRBJ2-3; a weak D match, TRBD1 (6 bases). Germline V lookup: CDR1 ENHRY, CDR2 SYGVKD. Trimming took off 0 bases at V and 0 bases at J, with 7 bases between the two ends. The CDR3 totals 15 residues. Here the CDR3 DNA reads TGTGCCATCAGTGAGTCACAGGGCAGCACAGATACGCAGTATTTT. The encoded protein is CAISESQGSTDTQYF.

This clonotype was detected many times. The V call is TRBV2, the J call TRBJ2-7; TRBD1 or TRBD2 may be the D gene (5 bases each). V was trimmed by 3 bases and J by 2 bases, leaving 20 bases between them. The CDR3 loop spans 17 amino acids. Per the germline V gene, CDR1 is SNHLY and CDR2 is FYNNEI. The DNA of the CDR3 is TGTGCCAGCAGTGATTCAGTGGCGCCCGAGGGGCCCTACGAGCAGTACTTC. It translates to CASSDSVAPEGPYEQYF.

This clonotype was picked up many times. This rearrangement joins TRBV18 to TRBJ2-2; TRBD1 or TRBD2 may be the D gene (5 bases each). V gave up 4 bases and J gave up 1 base, with 13 bases separating them. Germline values: CDR1 KGHSH, CDR2 LQKENI. The CDR3 extends over 16 amino acids. The CDR3 loop is CASSRGRAKNTGELFF. The CDR3 DNA reads as TGTGCCAGCTCACGGGGACGGGCCAAGAACACCGGGGAGCTGTTTTTT.

The sample holds many counts of this clonotype. The chain joins TRBV6-5 to TRBJ1-6; D may be TRBD1 (5 bases). The CDR3 totals 17 residues. Germline V lookup: CDR1 MNHEY, CDR2 SVGAGI. The V gene lost 2 bases and the J gene lost 0 bases, with 11 bases spanning the gap. CDR3 coding DNA: TGTGCCAGCAGTTACGGGGCAGCGAGCTCCTATAATTCACCCCTCCACTTT. It translates to CASSYGAASSYNSPLHF.

This rearrangement joins TRBV27 to TRBJ2-7, with D perhaps matching TRBD2 (5 bases). CDR3 length equals 14 residues. The germline V gene encodes CDR1 MNHEY and CDR2 SMNVEV (reference sequence). Trimming left V 0 bases short and J 3 bases short, with 9 bases between. CDR3 sequence (DNA): TGTGCCAGCAGTTTATCGGGCGGGCTCTACGAGCAGTACTTC. This encodes CASSLSGGLYEQYF.

This clonotype came up a few times. This rearrangement joins TRBV6-2 or TRBV6-3 to TRBJ2-2; tentatively, D is TRBD1 (5 bases). The V gene's germline CDR1 is MNHEY and CDR2 SVGEGT. CDR3 length: 13 amino acids. V dropped 4 bases and J dropped 7 bases, with 10 bases sitting between them. The CDR3 here is CASSSPGHGELFF. The DNA of the CDR3 is TGTGCCAGCAGTTCCCCCGGACACGGGGAGCTGTTTTTT.

This clonotype has at least ten counts. The chain employs TRBV9 and TRBJ2-7, with D perhaps TRBD2 (6 bases). The CDR3 has 14 amino acids. The germline gives CDR1 SGDLS, CDR2 YYNGEE. Trimming left V 3 bases short and J 4 bases short, with 14 bases between. CDR3 amino acids: CASSEEGRGYEQYF. CDR3 nucleotide sequence: TGTGCCAGCAGCGAGGAGGGGCGTGGGTACGAGCAGTACTTC.

This clonotype was observed many times. The V gene is TRBV27, the J gene TRBJ2-3; 7 bases map to TRBD2. The CDR3 consists of 16 residues. Germline values: CDR1 MNHEY, CDR2 SMNVEV (reference sequence). The V and J ends lost 5 bases and 0 bases, in that order; junction bases with no gene match: 8. This chain's CDR3 is CASSKERGGSTDTQYF. CDR3 DNA sequence: TGTGCCAGCAGTAAGGAGCGGGGCGGTAGCACAGATACGCAGTATTTT.

With regard to this clonotype: A much larger clone lies one base from this, so it may be a read error. The CDR3 DNA sequence: TGCGCCAGCGCCAAGTCTGCAGCCTGGAACACTGAAGCTTACTTT. Its protein is CASAKSAAWNTEAYF. The V call is TRBV5-1, the J call TRBJ1-1; D gene ambiguous. The CDR3 has 15 amino acids. The germline V gene encodes CDR1 SGHRS and CDR2 YFSETQ.

J is TRBJ2-7 and V is TRBV6-4, with D unclear. V lost 0 bases, J lost 6 bases, and 9 bases lay in between. The CDR3 sequence is 13 residues long. The V gene's germline CDR1 is MRHNA and CDR2 SNTAGT. The CDR3 sequence: CASSDSLYGEQYF. The CDR3 DNA is TGTGCCAGCAGTGACTCGCTCTATGGCGAGCAGTACTTC.

This sequence joins TRBV7-6 and TRBJ1-2, with D possibly matching TRBD1 (6 bases). The germline V gene has CDR1 SGHVS and CDR2 FNYEAQ. CDR3 length equals 13 residues. Trimming removed 5 bases from V and 6 bases from J, with 13 bases in between. The CDR3 here is CASSLTGLNGYTF. Written as DNA, the CDR3 is TGTGCCAGCAGCCTCACAGGGCTTAATGGCTACACCTTC.

This clonotype was recorded at least ten times. The gene calls are TRBV13 and TRBJ2-7; D ambiguous. The germline V gene encodes CDR1 PRHDT and CDR2 FYEKMQ (reference sequence). V dropped 3 bases and J dropped 3 bases, with 6 bases sitting between them. This CDR3 region has 12 residues. This CDR3 reads CASSFQFYEQYF. In DNA, the CDR3 is TGTGCCAGCAGCTTCCAGTTCTACGAGCAGTACTTC. The full variable domain, in which reference TRBV13 and TRBJ2-7 provide the parts outside the CDR3, is AAGVIQSPRHLIKEKRETATLKCYPIPRHDTVYWYQQGPGQDPQFLISFYEKMQSDKGSIPDRFSAQQFSDYHSELNMSSLELGDSALYFCASSFQFYEQYFGPGTRLTVT.

This clonotype was counted ten times or more. V gene TRBV19 combines with J gene TRBJ2-7; 8 bases are a match to TRBD1. CDR1 is LNHDA and CDR2 is SQIVND in the germline V gene (reference sequence). Trimming at V came to 7 bases and at J to 2 bases, leaving 10 bases not matched to a gene. This CDR3 comprises 15 residues. Here the CDR3 DNA reads TGTGCCAGTAACACCGGGACAGGCGGAACCTACGAGCAGTACTTC. Its translation is CASNTGTGGTYEQYF.

This sequence joins TRBV28 and TRBJ2-3, with TRBD2 matching 7 bases. There are 13 residues in the CDR3. The trim removed 3 bases at V and 5 bases at J, leaving 2 bases unmatched. Looked up from germline, CDR1 is MDHEN and CDR2 is SYDVKM. CDR3 DNA sequence: TGTGCCAGCAGTTTTTGGGAGGGAGATACGCAGTATTTT. Translation: CASSFWEGDTQYF.

This clonotype was recorded at least ten times. This chain links TRBV28 with TRBJ2-7; possibly TRBD1 for D (6 bases). Per the germline V gene, CDR1 is MDHEN and CDR2 is SYDVKM. CDR3 length: 15 residues. Trimming took off 3 bases at V and 4 bases at J, with 16 bases between the two ends. CDR3 sequence reads: CASSLQVRGRYEQYF. DNA of the CDR3: TGTGCCAGCAGTTTGCAAGTCAGGGGAAGATACGAGCAGTACTTC.

Many counts were recorded for this clonotype. V usage is TRBV3-1 and J usage is TRBJ2-3; 7 nucleotides match TRBD2. Losses at the gene ends were 1 base for V and 0 bases for J; bases not matched to a gene: 7. Germline CDR1 and CDR2: LGHDT and YNNKEL (reference sequence). This CDR3 region has 17 residues. DNA for the CDR3: TGTGCCAGCAGCCAAGCTCTCACTAGCGATAGCACAGATACGCAGTATTTT. Translation gives CASSQALTSDSTDTQYF.

This clonotype has at least ten counts. This chain links TRBV5-1 with TRBJ1-3, with D perhaps TRBD1 (6 bases). Germline lookup yields CDR1 SGHRS and CDR2 YFSETQ. The CDR3 totals 17 residues. Trimming took 1 base from V and 2 from J, leaving 16 bases between them. This CDR3 reads CASSLSPYRQAGNTIYF. The CDR3 DNA reads TGCGCCAGCAGCTTGTCCCCCTACCGACAGGCTGGAAACACCATATATTTT.

Ten or more counts support this clonotype. The chain combines TRBV5-1 with TRBJ2-1, with TRBD2 identical over 7 bases. CDR1 SGHRS and CDR2 YFSETQ come from the germline V gene. The CDR3 is 15 amino acids. J was trimmed by 0 bases and V by 4 bases; bases with no gene match: 4. CDR3 residues: CASSHPGGSYNEQFF. CDR3 coding DNA: TGCGCCAGCAGCCACCCGGGGGGCTCCTACAATGAGCAGTTCTTC.

J is TRBJ2-7 and V is TRBV6-2 or TRBV6-3, with D perhaps matching TRBD1 (5 bases). The CDR3 has 12 amino acids. The germline V gene has CDR1 MNHEY and CDR2 SVGEGT. V was clipped by 6 bases and J by 11 bases, with 17 bases between them. CDR3 protein: CASSSPSGWEYV. The CDR3 DNA follows: TGTGCCAGCAGCTCCCCCTCAGGGTGGGAGTACGTC.